This T cell receptor (beta chain) comes out of a study of T cells in Graves' hyperthyroidism and ophthalmopathy (dated by TCRdb to about 2019). Regarding the study in general: Peripheral blood was collected at initial diagnosis, before any treatment. To identify TCR V-J signatures that set the groups apart, the researchers used a discovery cohort of about a hundred patients, made up of 40 to 45 with Graves' ophthalmopathy and approximately 57 with stable Graves' hyperthyroidism. Thyroid tissue and blood T-cell repertoires from six Graves' hyperthyroidism patients were also compared in the study. Prospective prediction of ophthalmopathy was tested in an independent validation cohort consisting of under 20 hyperthyroidism patients and approximately 16 patients who later progressed to ophthalmopathy. According to the paper, TCR Vbeta CDR3 sequencing was carried out on 120 to 150 peripheral blood samples, which came from more than 40 ophthalmopathy, 75 or so hyperthyroidism and roughly 17 progressor patients. The 75 to 100 discovery patients were randomly divided into training and test sets at a 7:3 ratio. After blood sampling, hyperthyroidism patients were treated with methimazole at a starting dose of 30 mg daily, and ophthalmopathy patients were treated with high-dose intravenous methylprednisolone.

The TCR beta CDR3 regions were amplified from the RNA transcripts. A first-round RT-PCR of the TCR CDR3 used the HTBI primer set with the Qiagen OneStep RT-PCR kit. Libraries were constructed in a second round of multiplex PCR, after which size selection and purification were carried out. Sequencing of the libraries was done on an Illumina HiSeq2000 using paired-end 100 bp reads. The published analysis was carried out like this. SOAPnuke was used to process the raw data, removing reads that contained adapters or uncalled bases, had a mean Phred below 15, or lacked an exact match to the constant primer or identifier. High-quality paired reads were merged using COPE v1.2.5, and each unique nucleotide sequence was defined as a clonotype. MiTCR v1.1 was used to align clonotypes to the IMGT TRBV, TRBD and TRBJ reference segments. The analysis included only V-J combinations with a frequency above 0.0001, which together covered more than 99% of the repertoires. A TCS score was defined as the ratio between F50 (clonal expansion) and ExV (chaos), using BLOSUM62-based TCRdist between CDR3 peptides within each V-J. Welch's t-statistics and random forest reduced 514 V-J features to 10 to 15, which were used in a naive Bayes classifier (R e1071). Through fastp at Q25 and MiXCR, TCRdb rebuilt clones from the public reads, retaining in-frame beta chains. Identical CDR3 protein sequences are pooled into one entry, listed with their most common genes and DNA. TCRdb's processing, not the authors' own work, is the source of the V and J calls. The sample records roughly 350,000 distinct CDR3 sequences, more than 12% of which are singletons. About 20% of the sample lies in the top ten.

Moderately to severely active disease, a Clinical Activity Score of at least 3, a NOSPECS grade of at least 4, and a duration under 3 months were present in ophthalmopathy patients. Patients with uncontrolled infections, other autoimmune diseases, pregnancy or lactation were excluded. Diagnoses were established on the basis of clinical symptoms, serum thyroxine and TRAb, thyroid ultrasound, and orbital computed tomography. PBMCs were isolated from 8 to 10 ml of fresh peripheral blood by Ficoll-Paque density gradient centrifugation. Total RNA was extracted with Trizol reagent, and quality was checked on an Agilent 2100 Bioanalyzer. V is shortened by 2 bases, J by 2 bases, and the region joining them spans 7 bases. The CDR3 measures 13 amino acids from cysteine to phenylalanine. This entry keeps only the CDR3 DNA: 39 bases, framed from base 1. The germline V gene (reference sequence) provides CDR1 SGHNT and CDR2 YYREEE.

The investigation overall reported the following: No statistical method was used to set the sample size in advance, and investigators knew the group allocation. Most expanded thyroid clonotypes (frequency above 0.001) were also detected in blood, a finding suggesting that blood repertoires may reflect thyroid immune responses. A model built on a 13 V-J signature distinguished ophthalmopathy from stable hyperthyroidism, reaching 85% to 90% sensitivity and around 81% specificity in cross-validation and 80%/75% in testing. During validation, the model predicted progression to ophthalmopathy a median of about 6.5 months ahead of onset, with around 65% sensitivity and roughly 72% specificity.

This clonotype was seen at least ten times. Its antigen is still unknown. No base quality information exists; no much larger clone differs at one position. The sequence was obtained from a woman in her 30s with Graves' ophthalmopathy. Recombination connected TRBV5-4 to TRBJ1-1; the D segment cannot be called with confidence. The sequencing input was blood. The CDR3 region: CASSFPGNTEAFF. The sequenced DNA: TGTGCCAGCAGCTTCCCGGGAAACACTGAAGCTTTCTTT.